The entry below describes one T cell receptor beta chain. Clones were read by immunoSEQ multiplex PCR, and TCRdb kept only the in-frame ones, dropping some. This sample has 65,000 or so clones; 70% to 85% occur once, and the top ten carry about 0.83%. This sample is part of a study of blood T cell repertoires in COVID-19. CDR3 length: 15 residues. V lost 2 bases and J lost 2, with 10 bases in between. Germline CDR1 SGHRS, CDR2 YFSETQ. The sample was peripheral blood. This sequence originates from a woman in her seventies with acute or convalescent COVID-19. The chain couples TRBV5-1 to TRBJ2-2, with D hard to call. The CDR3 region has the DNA TGCGCCAGCAGCTTCGTTGCGGATAACACCGGGGAGCTGTTTTTT. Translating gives CASSFVADNTGELFF.